This record looks at one T cell receptor beta chain sequence and its context. What it binds is unknown. As defined, naive CD8 cells were CD45RO-negative and positively selected for CCR7, with terminally differentiated effector memory CD45RA+ cells excluded. This sample was included in a study of shared clonotypes between healthy human individuals. Study conclusions and caveats: Between several donors, naive CD4 clonotypes were shared at a level of approximately 5%.

Researchers divided each subset's genomic DNA evenly across several immunoSEQ plates. Sequencing used immunoSEQ multiplex PCR; TCRdb keeps in-frame clones, though not all of them. The repertoire holds millions of clones, with roughly 94% as singletons. Germline V gene lookup returns CDR1 SGHTA and CDR2 FQGNSA. Between the trimmed V and J ends, which lost 5 bases and 0 bases, there was a span of 16 bases. The CDR3 contains 16 residues. This receptor was obtained from a man between 18 and 29 years old in good health. Sequencing was carried out using naive CD8+ T cells sorted from blood. This chain links TRBV7-2 with TRBJ1-1, with D hard to call. CDR3 sequence: CASSPGASRLNTEAFF. The CDR3 bases are TGTGCCAGCAGCCCAGGAGCCAGCCGTTTGAACACTGAAGCTTTCTTT.